This TCR beta chain was obtained from a study of blood T cell repertoires in COVID-19. Study overall: COVID-19 samples from acute and convalescent phases originated in the United States, Italy and Spain.

Measured with immunoSEQ multiplex PCR; TCRdb has only the in-frame clones, and not every one. The sample has roughly 160,000 clones; less than 85% are singletons. The receptor comes from a man aged 45-65 years who had recovered from COVID-19. Sequencing input: PBMCs or T cells enriched from blood (not recorded which).

In nucleotides, the CDR3 is TGTGCCAGCAGTTCGCGGGGTCCTCTAGCCAAAAACATTCAGTACTTC. This sequence encodes CASSSRGPLAKNIQYF. The chain is built from TRBV27 and TRBJ2-4; D is perhaps TRBD2 (6 bases). The V gene's germline CDR1 is MNHEY and CDR2 SMNVEV (reference sequence). CDR3 length: 16 amino acids. V was pared by 4 bases and J by 0 bases, with 13 bases between.